A single sample is the source of the 21 T cell receptor beta chains below, sequenced in a study of response to subunit inactivated influenza vaccine. TCRdb re-called the RT-PCR reads through MiXCR, storing one row per CDR3 protein. The sample has roughly 650,000 distinct CDR3 sequences, approximately 14% seen once. The source was PBMCs from blood, collected about 12 days after vaccination. These receptors were taken from a man aged 50 to 59 who received an inactivated influenza vaccine.

This clonotype was counted only a few times. The V call is TRBV20-1, the J call TRBJ2-7; D is unresolved. V gave up 0 bases and J gave up 2 bases, with 26 bases separating them. This CDR3 contains 19 residues. Germline V gene sequence: CDR1 DFQATT, CDR2 SNEGSKA (reference sequence). This chain's CDR3 is CSARDEAALALIFPYEQYF. The CDR3 coding sequence is TGCAGTGCTAGAGATGAGGCGGCGTTAGCTTTAATCTTCCCCTACGAGCAGTACTTC.

This clonotype came up a few times. The J gene is TRBJ2-7, the V gene TRBV3-1; D is possibly TRBD1 (5 bases). Germline loops: CDR1 LGHDT, CDR2 YNNKEL (reference sequence). The CDR3 is made up of 12 amino acids. V lost 1 base to trimming and J lost 7 bases, with 8 bases between them. In nucleotides, the CDR3 is TGTGCCAGCAGCCAAGGACAGTTGGAGCAGTACTTC. Protein sequence: CASSQGQLEQYF.

This clonotype was picked up many times. V and J are TRBV29-1 and TRBJ2-3; D perhaps matches TRBD1 (5 bases). The germline V gene encodes CDR1 SQVTM and CDR2 ANQGSEA. V lost 2 bases and J 2 bases, leaving 11 bases between the germline ends. CDR3 length: 14 residues. CDR3 region: CSVERGFDTDTQYF. In nucleotides, the CDR3 is TGCAGCGTTGAAAGGGGCTTCGACACAGATACGCAGTATTTT.

This clonotype was counted a few times. The gene calls are TRBV7-2 and TRBJ2-5, with TRBD2 as a possible D gene (5 bases). Germline CDR1 reads SGHTA; CDR2 reads FQGNSA. Trimming cost V 5 bases and J 5 bases, with 9 bases left between them. The CDR3 is 12 amino acids. This CDR3 is CASSIGLETQYF. The DNA of the CDR3 is TGTGCCAGCAGCATAGGACTCGAGACCCAGTACTTC. Based on the CDR3 plus reference TRBV7-2 and TRBJ2-5, the full variable domain is GAGVSQSPSNKVTEKGKDVELRCDPISGHTALYWYRQSLGQGLEFLIYFQGNSAPDKSGLPSDRFSAERTGGSVSTLTIQRTQQEDSAVYLCASSIGLETQYFGPGTRLLVL.

The chain employs TRBV5-1 and TRBJ1-1; D call uncertain. The CDR3 contains 15 residues. The V gene's germline CDR1 is SGHRS and CDR2 YFSETQ. Deletions cut 1 base from V and 1 base from J, with 11 bases between. The CDR3 DNA sequence: TGCGCCAGCAGCTTGCATGACACGACGAACACTGAAGCTTTCTTT. It specifies CASSLHDTTNTEAFF.

This clonotype was seen repeatedly, ten times or more. J is TRBJ2-1 and V is TRBV12-3 or TRBV12-4; TRBD2 aligns across 14 bases. This CDR3 region has 14 residues. Trimming took 10 bases from V and 8 from J; bases not matched to a gene: 7. The CDR3 spells CATRLAGGPDEQFF. CDR3 DNA: TGTGCCACCCGACTAGCGGGGGGGCCAGATGAGCAGTTCTTC.

The rearrangement joins TRBV5-1 to TRBJ2-1; D is undetermined. Germline CDR1 is SGHRS and CDR2 is YFSETQ. CDR3 length: 13 residues. Deletions cut 7 bases from V and 5 bases from J, with 13 bases between. DNA for the CDR3: TGCGCCAGCCGGATAGACGGTCACAATGAGCAGTTCTTC. It yields the protein CASRIDGHNEQFF.

This clonotype was seen repeatedly, ten times or more. V usage is TRBV27 and J usage is TRBJ1-5, with TRBD1 as a possible D gene (6 bases). This CDR3 has 17 amino acids. V was pared by 6 bases and J by 3 bases, with 21 bases between. CDR1 and CDR2 from the germline V gene are MNHEY and SMNVEV (reference sequence). CDR3 region: CASSRRDKQDPNQPQHF. In DNA form, the CDR3 reads TGTGCCAGCAGCCGACGGGACAAGCAAGATCCCAATCAGCCCCAGCATTTT.

This clonotype has a handful of counts. V usage is TRBV29-1 and J usage is TRBJ2-2; 8 bases agree with TRBD1. The CDR3 is 14 residues long. The junction had 8 bases not matched to a gene; V was cut back by 4 bases and J by 7 bases. Germline V gene data show CDR1 as SQVTM and CDR2 as ANQGSEA. The CDR3 sequence: CSVGGQGDFGELFF. The CDR3 nucleotides are TGCAGCGTTGGAGGACAGGGCGACTTCGGGGAGCTGTTTTTT.

This chain uses TRBV20-1 with TRBJ1-6, with a possible D match to TRBD1 (5 bases). Germline lookup yields CDR1 DFQATT and CDR2 SNEGSKA (reference sequence). Trimming cost V 6 bases and J 6 bases, with 15 bases left between them. CDR3 length equals 14 residues. Written as DNA, the CDR3 is TGCAGTGCGCGAACCGACAGCCTTAATTCACCCCTCCACTTT. Residues: CSARTDSLNSPLHF.

The chain carries TRBV2 and TRBJ2-2, with D maybe TRBD1 (6 bases). Per germline, CDR1 SNHLY and CDR2 FYNNEI. Trimming pared 7 bases from V and 1 base from J, leaving 10 bases between. CDR3 length: 14 amino acids. CDR3 sequence reads: CASTARGNTGELFF. The DNA for the CDR3 is TGTGCCAGCACGGCCAGGGGGAACACCGGGGAGCTGTTTTTT.

This clonotype was detected only a few times. The chain is built from TRBV6-4 and TRBJ1-2, with D possibly being TRBD1 (5 bases). Germline-derived CDR1 and CDR2 are MRHNA and SNTAGT. This CDR3 has 15 amino acids. Trimming took 4 bases from V and 4 from J, leaving 16 bases between them. CDR3 coding DNA: TGTGCCAGCAGTGTCACAGGTCTCCAGCTCTATGGCTACACCTTC. It is translated as CASSVTGLQLYGYTF.

This clonotype was seen a handful of times. V and J are TRBV4-3 and TRBJ1-2, with 8 bases identical to TRBD1. Trimming removed 4 bases from V and 7 bases from J; junction bases left unmatched: 11. Per the germline V gene, CDR1 is LGHNA and CDR2 is YSLEER. CDR3 length: 15 amino acids. The CDR3 reads CASSRDLGQVFGYTF. The DNA of the CDR3 is TGCGCCAGCAGCCGAGACCTGGGACAGGTCTTTGGCTACACCTTC.

This clonotype was counted between two and nine times. This chain uses TRBV7-9 with TRBJ2-5; no reliable D call. The length of the CDR3 is 15 residues. CDR1 SEHNR and CDR2 FQNEAQ come from the germline V gene (reference sequence). The V gene lost 2 bases and the J gene lost 2 bases, with 12 bases spanning the gap. The chain's CDR3 is CASSLSPLGQETQYF. The CDR3 nucleotides are TGTGCCAGCAGCTTATCACCCCTGGGACAAGAGACCCAGTACTTC.

The rearrangement uses TRBV12-3 or TRBV12-4 and TRBJ1-3; D might be TRBD1 (5 bases). Trimming cost V 6 bases and J 1 base, with 13 bases left between them. This CDR3 comprises 15 residues. The CDR3 DNA follows: TGTGCCAGCAGCCAATCCCAGGGTTCTGGAAACACCATATATTTT. This encodes CASSQSQGSGNTIYF.

Only a few counts were recorded for this clonotype. The rearrangement links TRBV7-2 to TRBJ2-2; D remains unclear. The CDR3 runs to 13 residues. The germline V gene has CDR1 SGHTA and CDR2 FQGNSA. Deletions cut 4 bases from V and 6 bases from J, with 9 bases between. The CDR3 here is CASSYSWPGELFF. The CDR3 DNA follows: TGTGCCAGCAGCTATTCTTGGCCCGGGGAGCTGTTTTTT.

The chain recombines TRBV6-6 with TRBJ1-3, with D hard to call. V dropped 10 bases and J dropped 2 bases, with 9 bases sitting between them. Germline V gene data show CDR1 as MNHNY and CDR2 as SVGAGI (reference sequence). The CDR3 totals 12 residues. The CDR3 loop reads CATSSPGNTIYF. CDR3 bases: TGTGCCACATCAAGTCCTGGAAACACCATATATTTT.

CDR3 DNA: TGTGCCAGCAGTCAAACGACAGGGGGCCTCGGGGAGCTGTTTTTT. Translation gives CASSQTTGGLGELFF. The rearrangement joins TRBV12-3 or TRBV12-4 to TRBJ2-2; 10 nucleotides match TRBD1. V lost 5 bases and J lost 7; bases outside the gene matches: 7. CDR3 length equals 15 residues.

Ten or more counts support this clonotype. The CDR3 loop reads CASSLTPQETQYF. DNA of the CDR3: TGCGCCAGCAGCTTGACCCCTCAAGAGACCCAGTACTTC. The genes are TRBV5-1 and TRBJ2-5; D remains unclear. Germline V gene lookup returns CDR1 SGHRS and CDR2 YFSETQ. CDR3 length: 13 amino acids. Trimming removed 1 base from V and 2 bases from J, with 6 bases in between.

The table lists this clonotype with many counts. This chain joins TRBV29-1 and TRBJ1-1; a possible D gene is TRBD1 (5 bases). The germline V and J ends were trimmed by 6 bases and 4 bases, with 18 bases remaining between them. The CDR3 has 14 amino acids. The germline CDR1 and CDR2 sequences are SQVTM and ANQGSEA. The CDR3 here is CSVESQVASTEAFF. The CDR3 bases are TGCAGCGTAGAATCACAGGTAGCTTCCACTGAAGCTTTCTTT.

The chain couples TRBV5-6 to TRBJ2-5; 7 nucleotides match TRBD1. The germline V gene encodes CDR1 SGHDT and CDR2 YYEEEE. The CDR3 length is 14 residues. With V trimmed by 3 bases and J by 7 bases, 9 bases remained unmatched. For the CDR3, the DNA is TGTGCCAGCAGCTGGGGACAGAGCAAGGTGACCCAGTACTTC. Protein: CASSWGQSKVTQYF.